Listed below are T cell receptor beta chains from one sample, sequenced in a study of T cell clonotyping in hematopoietic cell transplantation. The table came from immunoSEQ multiplex PCR; TCRdb's copy has only in-frame clones and leaves some out. The sample holds fewer than 7,000 clones, around 70% seen once. This specimen was PBMCs, taken 180 days after allogeneic stem cell transplant. Source of these receptors: a male patient aged 45-60 years who had an allogeneic stem cell transplant from an unrelated donor, so the T cells may come from the graft donor. Some clones in this sample may be carry-over from other donors' samples. Each CDR3 is given without its conserved first and last residue.

13,TRBV9,TRBJ2-1,ASSAPGQGDNEQF
13,TRBV28,TRBJ2-2,ASSVLGGNTGELF
14,TRBV4-1,TRBJ1-1,ASSPLGSLGNTEAF
11,TRBV27,TRBJ2-7,ASSFRQGYEQY
17,TRBV5-6,TRBJ2-6,ASSEVGDSFSSGANVLT
15,TRBV28,TRBJ1-2,ATQEVSDRAFNYGYT
11,TRBV4-3,TRBJ1-5,ASSQDTVQPQH
13,TRBV5-1,TRBJ2-3,ASSLGGLCPDTQY
14,TRBV7-2,TRBJ2-3,ASSFFGAESTDTQY
10,TRBV7-9,TRBJ2-5,ASSGYQETQY
14,TRBV9,TRBJ2-3,ASSVWAGPNTDTQY
11,TRBV19,TRBJ1-2,ASREQGGPGYT
12,TRBV19,TRBJ2-4,ATLGRDGKNIQY
13,TRBV5-1,TRBJ1-2,ASSPDRARENGYT
13,TRBV2,TRBJ1-2,ASRPPAGVNYGYT
12,TRBV6-5,TRBJ1-2,ASSALGGFYGYT
14,TRBV14,TRBJ2-6,ASSQGRTSGANVLT
10,TRBV29-1,TRBJ1-1,SPLKGITEAF
12,TRBV2,TRBJ2-7,ASSGPAGSGEQY
10,TRBV13,TRBJ1-5,ASSLGKQPQH
14,TRBV7-2,TRBJ2-1,ASRPLAGEPYNEQF
12,TRBV4-2,TRBJ1-2,ASSQGGQNYGYT
15,TRBV7-6,TRBJ1-5,ASSLEPSSGDGQPQH
11,TRBV7-2,TRBJ1-6,ASSPGRESPLH
14,TRBV7-6,TRBJ2-2,ASSLGDGANTGELF
11,TRBV7-9,TRBJ2-3,ASTNDGMDTQY
11,TRBV30,TRBJ1-5,AWSGNRGEPQH
16,TRBV5-4,TRBJ2-2,ASSTGLAGAVATGELF
12,TRBV13,TRBJ1-2,ASSLRGRDYGYT
12,TRBV5-1,TRBJ1-1,ASSPGDRDTEAF
13,TRBV6-1,TRBJ2-3,ASSELAGGPDTQY
12,TRBV10-3,TRBJ2-7,AISMGDTNYEQY
11,TRBV10-2,TRBJ1-2,ASRDPGTGGYT
13,TRBV27,TRBJ2-3,ASSTYSGSTDTQY
14,TRBV25-1,TRBJ2-5,ASSEESASLQETQY
14,TRBV5-6,TRBJ2-3,ASSGTRDFYTDTQY
13,TRBV2,TRBJ1-4,ASTPWMLSNEKLF
13,TRBV7-9,TRBJ2-7,ASSLAGGQAGEQY
11,TRBV7-3,TRBJ2-2,ASSFSLAGELF
12,TRBV19,TRBJ2-7,ASSTTDTSYEQY
9,TRBV10-3,TRBJ1-6,AIRDNSPLH
12,TRBV5-4,TRBJ1-1,ASSPATLNTEAF
11,TRBV15,TRBJ1-5,ATSRSRSQPQH
9,TRBV12-5,TRBJ2-5,ASGSQETQY
11,TRBV6-5,TRBJ1-5,ASSYSRNQPQH
13,TRBV6-5,TRBJ1-3,ASSYGTGVGNTIY
12,TRBV5-4,TRBJ2-7,ASSAGWGSNEQY
11,TRBV5-4,TRBJ2-7,ASSSGTAYEQY
11,TRBV11-2,TRBJ2-7,ASRASGSDEQY
14,TRBV6-5,TRBJ2-7,ASSSFLGASSYEQY